This record looks at one TCR beta chain sequence and its context. As yet, its antigen is unknown. The treatment denotes: approximately 9-day PBMC culture with coronavirus spike peptide pools or control peptides (ViraFEST assay). These data are taken from a study of vaccination and CD4 T cells after COVID-19. General observations from the study: Post-vaccination, and not before, a median roughly 89% of reactive clones appeared in convalescent patients. The median count of SARS-CoV-2-reactive clonotypes rose from around 21 to 38, not significantly.

The study sequenced cultured CD4+ T cell DNA using the Oncomine TCR Beta short-read assay. TCRdb called the PCR reads again in MiXCR, with one record for every CDR3 protein. The sample yields thousands of distinct CDR3 sequences, approximately 20% seen once. Germline V gene data show CDR1 as SGDLS and CDR2 as YYNGEE. This CDR3 spans 16 amino acids. J was trimmed by 8 bases and V by 0 bases; bases with no gene match: 8. The clonotype originates from a human donor who had recovered from COVID-19. This chain uses TRBV9 with TRBJ1-4; 9 bases agree with TRBD1. Specimen: CD4+ T cells from blood, cultured in vitro. The CDR3 region is CASSVGLQGAGEKLFF. The CDR3 DNA is TGTGCCAGCAGCGTAGGCCTACAGGGGGCAGGGGAAAAACTGTTTTTT.